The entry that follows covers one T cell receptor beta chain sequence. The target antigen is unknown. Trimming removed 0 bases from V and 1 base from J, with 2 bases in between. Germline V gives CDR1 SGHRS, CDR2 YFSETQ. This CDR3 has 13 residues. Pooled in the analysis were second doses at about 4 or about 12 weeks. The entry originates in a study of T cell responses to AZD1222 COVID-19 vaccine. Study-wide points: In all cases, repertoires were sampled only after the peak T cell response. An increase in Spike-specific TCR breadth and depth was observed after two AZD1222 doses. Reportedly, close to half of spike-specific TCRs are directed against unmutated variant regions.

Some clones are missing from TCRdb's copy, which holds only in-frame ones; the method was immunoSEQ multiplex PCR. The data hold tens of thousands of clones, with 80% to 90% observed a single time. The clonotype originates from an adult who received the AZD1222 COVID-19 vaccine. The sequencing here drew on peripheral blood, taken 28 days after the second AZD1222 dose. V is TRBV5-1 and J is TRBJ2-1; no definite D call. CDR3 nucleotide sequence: TGCGCCAGCAGCTTGGGGTCCTACAATGAGCAGTTCTTC. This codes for CASSLGSYNEQFF.